This TCR beta chain was recovered during a study of blood T cell repertoires in COVID-19. In the study overall: The United States, Italy and Spain provided the acute and convalescent COVID-19 samples. Nucleic acid was either cDNA or gDNA, and it came from T cells, B-cell-depleted T cells, or PBMCs.

This clone was seen a single time. As handled by the study authors: Scientists estimated how many nucleated cells there were by amplifying reference gene primers. Some clones are missing from TCRdb's copy, which holds only in-frame ones; the method was immunoSEQ multiplex PCR. The V and J calls and clone size come from that table; D and trimming were worked out from the DNA. The data hold approximately 280,000 clones, with around 85% observed a single time. The V end was cut by 6 bases, the J end by 5 bases, with 17 bases between. CDR3 length: 15 residues. CDR1 and CDR2 (germline): SNHLY, FYNNEI. The sequencing input was peripheral blood. The rearrangement links TRBV2 to TRBJ2-1, with D possibly being TRBD2 (5 bases). This receptor was identified in a woman between 25 and 40 years old who had recovered from COVID-19. The CDR3 coding sequence is TGTGCCAGCAGGGGAGAGCCGGGGTCTCACAATGAGCAGTTCTTC. This sequence encodes CASRGEPGSHNEQFF.